The rows below give T cell receptor beta chains drawn from one sample of a study of cytomegalovirus exposure and HLA in healthy donors. The data were produced by immunoSEQ multiplex PCR, yet TCRdb's version contains in-frame clones alone and is incomplete. The data show approximately 150,000 clones, just under 70% seen once. Sequenced: PBMCs. The receptors were sampled from a man aged 60-69 years in good health and CMV-seronegative. CDR3s include the opening cysteine and the closing phenylalanine or tryptophan. Each record gives: V gene, clone size, D gene, J gene, CDR3 length, CDR3 DNA, CDR3 protein. D genes are given only for firm matches. Only part of the rows carry a size: once, few, many, or a class if the clone is expanded.

TRBV4-3	-	-	TRBJ2-7	17	TGCGCCAGCAGCCAAGATCGAGACGGTTGGAGCTCCTACGAGCAGTACTTC	CASSQDRDGWSSYEQYF
TRBV5-4	once	TRBD2	TRBJ2-1	15	TGTGCCAGCAGCCCAGAGGCCGGGACTAGGGGATTTGAGTTCTTC	CASSPEAGTRGFEFF
TRBV6-1	-	-	TRBJ1-2	11	TGTGCCAGCAAGGAGATATATGGCTACACCTTC	CASKEIYGYTF
TRBV2	-	-	TRBJ1-4	15	TGTGCCAGCACCCCAGGTTTGGCAACTAATGAAAAACTGTTTTTT	CASTPGLATNEKLFF
TRBV25-1	few	TRBD2	TRBJ2-1	14	TGTGCCAGTGGACTAGCGGGAGTTGATAATGAGCAGTTCTTC	CASGLAGVDNEQFF
TRBV9	few	TRBD1	TRBJ2-2	15	TGTGCCAGCAGCCCCGGGACAGGGAGGACCGGGGAGCTGTTTTTT	CASSPGTGRTGELFF
TRBV7-9	once	-	TRBJ2-2	15	TGTGCCAGCAGCTACGGGGGAGCAAACACCGGGGAGCTGTTTTTT	CASSYGGANTGELFF
TRBV5-1	few	TRBD1	TRBJ2-1	12	TGCGCCAGCGCCACAGGGGGCAATGAGCAGTTCTTC	CASATGGNEQFF
TRBV28	-	TRBD1	TRBJ1-5	17	TGTGCCAGCAGTTCCGGGACAGCCGGGGCTCGGAATCAGCCCCAGCATTTT	CASSSGTAGARNQPQHF
TRBV5-5	-	TRBD2	TRBJ2-5	15	TGTGCCAGCAGCTTGGGACTAGCGGGGCAAGAGACCCAGTACTTC	CASSLGLAGQETQYF
TRBV6-5	-	TRBD1	TRBJ1-5	13	TGTGCCTGCGGGACAGGGGGCAATCAGCCCCAGCATTTT	CACGTGGNQPQHF
TRBV28	-	TRBD1	TRBJ2-4	15	TGTGCCAGCAGCCATGGACAGGCGGTTGGTCATTTGGAGTACTTC	CASSHGQAVGHLEYF
TRBV6-1	once	-	TRBJ1-2	12	TGTGCCAGCAGTGAAGCGAGCGACAGCCGGACCTTC	CASSEASDSRTF
TRBV23-1	-	TRBD1	TRBJ1-4	16	TGCGCCAGCAGTCCGGGACAGGGGGCCTTTAATGAAAAACTGTTTTTT	CASSPGQGAFNEKLFF
TRBV7-2	-	TRBD2	TRBJ2-7	16	TGTGCCAGCAGCTTAGGGGTCCCTAGCGGCGCCTACGAGCAGTACTTC	CASSLGVPSGAYEQYF
TRBV10-1	-	-	TRBJ2-1	13	TGCGCCAGCAGTGAGCAGGGGAAGAATGAGCAGTTCTTC	CASSEQGKNEQFF
TRBV14	-	-	TRBJ2-5	14	TGTGCCAGCAGCCCGGAAGTAGGAGAGGAGACCCAGTACTTC	CASSPEVGEETQYF
TRBV5-6	-	TRBD2	TRBJ2-7	16	TGTGCCAGCAGCTTACCGACTAGCGGAACGTTCTACGAGCAGTACTTC	CASSLPTSGTFYEQYF
TRBV29-1	-	TRBD1	TRBJ1-2	12	TGCAGCGGCCAGACAGGGGGTGTCGGCTACACCTTC	CSGQTGGVGYTF
TRBV19	-	-	TRBJ2-7	13	TGTGCCAGTAGAGACTCTACCTCCTACGAGCAGTACTTC	CASRDSTSYEQYF
TRBV9	-	-	TRBJ2-7	17	TGTGCCAGCAGCGTAGACCCAGAAGCTTCGGGCTCCTACGAGCAGTACTTC	CASSVDPEASGSYEQYF
TRBV5-1	-	TRBD2	TRBJ2-1	17	TGCGCCAGCAGCTTGGCCTTTGCGGGAGCAGTAGAAAATGAGCAGTTCTTC	CASSLAFAGAVENEQFF
TRBV4-1	-	TRBD2	TRBJ2-1	17	TGCGCCAGCAGCCAAGAGGGTCTAGCGGAGTATTTCAATGAGCAGTTCTTC	CASSQEGLAEYFNEQFF
TRBV9	-	TRBD1	TRBJ1-1	18	TGTGCCAGCAGCGTAGACCCTTTTGGACAGGGGGCCTTCACTGAAGCTTTCTTT	CASSVDPFGQGAFTEAFF
TRBV6-5	-	-	TRBJ1-1	12	TGTGCCAGCAGCACGACAGGCTACGAAGCTTTCTTT	CASSTTGYEAFF
TRBV5-1	-	-	TRBJ2-7	15	TGCGCCAGCAGCTCCAACAGGGAAAGCTCCTACGAGCAGTACTTC	CASSSNRESSYEQYF
TRBV19	few	TRBD1	TRBJ1-1	15	TGTGCCAGTAGTACCCGGACAGGATCGAACACTGAAGCTTTCTTT	CASSTRTGSNTEAFF
TRBV6-5	-	-	TRBJ1-6	15	TGTGCCAGCAGTTACTCCATAGCCTTTGGTTCACCCCTCCACTTT	CASSYSIAFGSPLHF
TRBV7-9	-	-	TRBJ2-5	16	TGTGCCAGCAGCTTAGCCCGGACAGATCCGGGGGAGACCCAGTACTTC	CASSLARTDPGETQYF
TRBV29-1	-	-	TRBJ1-1	13	TGCAGCGTTTCTGGACAGTTGGACACTGAAGCTTTCTTT	CSVSGQLDTEAFF
TRBV19	few	TRBD1	TRBJ2-7	15	TGTGCCAGTAACCCCGGGACAGGGCATCTTTACGAGCAGTACTTC	CASNPGTGHLYEQYF
TRBV6-6	-	-	TRBJ1-2	16	TGTGCCAGCAGTTACTCGTCGAGTATCTCTAACTATGGCTACACCTTC	CASSYSSSISNYGYTF
TRBV6-1	-	-	TRBJ2-7	11	TGTGCCAGCAGCCCCGTTCACGAGCAGTACTTC	CASSPVHEQYF
TRBV9	-	-	TRBJ2-1	14	TGTGCCAGCAGCGGAGATCGCAGGGGATCGTACCAGTTCTTC	CASSGDRRGSYQFF
TRBV6-6	once	TRBD1	TRBJ2-2	15	TGTGCCAGCAGGTCCGGGACAGGGGACACCGGGGAGCTGTTTTTT	CASRSGTGDTGELFF
TRBV6-5	-	TRBD1	TRBJ1-2	13	TGTGCCAGCAGAATACAGGGGGCGCCTGGCTACACCTTC	CASRIQGAPGYTF
TRBV7-2	-	-	TRBJ1-2	13	TGTGCCAGCAGCGTAGACAGGCTGTATGGCTACACCTTC	CASSVDRLYGYTF
TRBV6-1	few	TRBD1	TRBJ2-5	15	TGTGCCAGCTGTGACCGGGACAGGGGAAAAGAGACCCAGTACTTC	CASCDRDRGKETQYF
TRBV18	-	-	TRBJ1-1	15	TGTGCCAGCTCACCTCTAGGAGGGGCAGACACTGAAGCTTTCTTT	CASSPLGGADTEAFF
TRBV19	-	TRBD2	TRBJ2-1	17	TGTGCCAGTAGTATAGCTATACTAGCGGGAGTTCGGTATGAGCAGTTCTTC	CASSIAILAGVRYEQFF
TRBV15	-	TRBD1	TRBJ2-2	15	TGTGCCACCAGCACCGGACAGGGGAGGACCGGGGAGCTGTTTTTT	CATSTGQGRTGELFF
TRBV7-2	-	TRBD2	TRBJ2-7	14	TGTGCCAGCGGTCGGGGGGGCACACCCTACGAGCAGTACTTC	CASGRGGTPYEQYF
TRBV7-7	once	-	TRBJ2-7	13	TGTGCTAGCAGCTTGGGGGGAGGCAACGAGCAGTACTTC	CASSLGGGNEQYF
TRBV2	-	TRBD1	TRBJ1-5	16	TGTGCCAGCAGCGGGACAGGGGTTCGTGGCAATCAGCCCCAGCATTTT	CASSGTGVRGNQPQHF
TRBV7-3	-	TRBD2	TRBJ2-7	16	TGTGCCAGCAGCTTCACCGGGACTAGCGGCGCCTACGAGCAGTACTTC	CASSFTGTSGAYEQYF
TRBV7-8	few	-	TRBJ1-5	15	TGTGCCAGCAGCTTACTTACAGGTAGCAATCAGCCCCAGCATTTT	CASSLLTGSNQPQHF
TRBV6-5	-	-	TRBJ1-1	10	TGTGCCAGACGAAACAGGGCAGCTTTCTTT	CARRNRAAFF
TRBV28	-	-	TRBJ2-7	15	TGTGCCAGCAGTTTTGTACACGGGATGTTCTACGAGCAGTACTTC	CASSFVHGMFYEQYF
TRBV15	once	TRBD1	TRBJ1-6	16	TGTGCCACCAGCAGAGCCAGCGGACAGGGGGCCCCCCCCCTCCACTTT	CATSRASGQGAPPLHF
TRBV27	once	TRBD1	TRBJ2-5	15	TGTGCCAGCAGTTTAGGGACAGGCGTGATCGAGACCCAGTACTTC	CASSLGTGVIETQYF
TRBV9	-	TRBD2	TRBJ2-5	14	TGTGCCAGCAGCGTAGCGGGGGAGGGGGAGACCCAGTACTTC	CASSVAGEGETQYF
TRBV7-7	few	TRBD1	TRBJ2-1	14	TGTGCCAGCAGCTTCGGACAGGGATGGAATGAGCAGTTCTTC	CASSFGQGWNEQFF
TRBV7-8	-	TRBD2	TRBJ2-7	17	TGTGCCAGCAGCCCCCGACCGACTAGCGGGAGCCTTTACGAGCAGTACTTC	CASSPRPTSGSLYEQYF
TRBV6-4	-	-	TRBJ2-5	13	TGTGCCAGCAGTGCAACGGGACAAGAGACCCAGTACTTC	CASSATGQETQYF